This T cell receptor beta chain derives from a study of blood T cells in healthy people across ages. Whole-study context: Researchers report that template switching captured about one barcoded beta molecule per two T cells.

A word on this clonotype: Its cognate antigen is unknown.

The CDR3 runs to 13 residues. It was around 10 milliliters of peripheral blood that were drawn from each donor. The second PCR ran roughly 6 to 11 cycles with a sample-barcoded 5' primer and J-beta primers. Each cDNA molecule was tagged by a template-switch adaptor with 12 random nucleotides. In TCRdb, the 5' RACE reads were re-called with MiXCR into one record per CDR3 protein. The sample carries 590,000 or so distinct CDR3 sequences, about 30% recorded once. Overall study results and limits: PBMC samples, being unsorted, prevented any conclusive comparison of naive and antigen-experienced cells.

The sequence derives from an elderly woman in good health. The sample taken for sequencing was blood. The chain couples TRBV12-3 or TRBV12-4 to TRBJ2-4, with D unclear. TRBJ2-7 explains the end of the DNA better; the J call may be wrong. As DNA, the CDR3 is TGTGCCAGCAGTTTTCCAGAGACCTACGAGCAGTACTTC. Encoded protein: CASSFPETYEQYF.